The rows below give T cell receptor beta chains drawn from one sample of a study of blood T cell repertoires in COVID-19. TCRdb's copy holds only in-frame clones and misses some; the assay was immunoSEQ multiplex PCR. The repertoire holds 150,000 to 170,000 clones, with roughly 89% as singletons. The sample consisted of peripheral blood. The receptors stem from a man aged 45-65 years with acute or convalescent COVID-19. CDR3s include the opening cysteine and the closing phenylalanine or tryptophan. The D gene is left open where the match is weak. A row's size may be missing; if present it is once, few, many or a size class.

D: TRBD1; V: TRBV5-8; size: .; J: TRBJ1-2; DNA: TGTGCCAGCAGCTTACGGACAGGGGACTATGGCTACACCTTC; CDR3: CASSLRTGDYGYTF
D: TRBD1; V: TRBV11-1; size: .; J: TRBJ2-5; DNA: TGTGCCAGCAGCCAAGGGACAGACCAAGGGACCCAGTACTTC; CDR3: CASSQGTDQGTQYF
D: TRBD1; V: TRBV28; size: .; J: TRBJ1-3; DNA: TGTGCCAGCAGTCTACCCGGGACAGGGGCTACCTTCTCTGGAAACACCATATATTTT; CDR3: CASSLPGTGATFSGNTIYF
D: TRBD1; V: TRBV6-5; size: .; J: TRBJ2-2; DNA: TGTGCCAGCAGGCAAACGACAGGGGGTTTCGGGGAGCTGTTTTTT; CDR3: CASRQTTGGFGELFF
D: .; V: TRBV19; size: once; J: TRBJ2-1; DNA: TGTGCCAGTAGTACTTACAATGAGCAGTTCTTC; CDR3: CASSTYNEQFF
D: TRBD2; V: TRBV7-9; size: once; J: TRBJ2-1; DNA: TGTGCCAGCAGCTCCAGCGGGAGCATCTACAATGAGCAGTTCTTC; CDR3: CASSSSGSIYNEQFF
D: .; V: TRBV2; size: once; J: TRBJ1-2; DNA: TGTGCCAGCAGTGAACTGGGGCGGTCTAACTATGGCTACACCTTC; CDR3: CASSELGRSNYGYTF
D: TRBD1; V: TRBV5-1; size: .; J: TRBJ2-1; DNA: TGCGCCAGCAGCTCTGGAGGGACAGGGGGCGGGGATGAGCAGTTCTTC; CDR3: CASSSGGTGGGDEQFF
D: TRBD2; V: TRBV11-2; size: once; J: TRBJ2-5; DNA: TGTGCCAGCAGCTCGGGACTACAAGAGACCCAGTACTTC; CDR3: CASSSGLQETQYF
D: TRBD1; V: TRBV2; size: .; J: TRBJ2-5; DNA: TGTGCCAGCAGGCCCGGGACAGGGGCCGGGGGGACCCAGTACTTC; CDR3: CASRPGTGAGGTQYF
D: .; V: TRBV7-6; size: .; J: TRBJ2-4; DNA: TGTGCCAGCAGCCGCACTGCCCAGGGTGAACGGTACTTC; CDR3: CASSRTAQGERYF
D: TRBD1; V: TRBV5-1; size: .; J: TRBJ1-6; DNA: TGCGCCAGCAGCGGCCCGGGACAGTCTCATAATTCACCCCTCCACTTT; CDR3: CASSGPGQSHNSPLHF
D: .; V: TRBV5-5; size: .; J: TRBJ1-1; DNA: TGTGCCAGCAGTATACAGACAGGCATCCTTAAGGCTTTCTTT; CDR3: CASSIQTGILKAFF
D: TRBD2; V: TRBV7-7; size: .; J: TRBJ2-5; DNA: TGTGCTAGCAGCTCCGGACTAGCGGGGGGGAGGGAGACCCAGTACTTC; CDR3: CASSSGLAGGRETQYF
D: .; V: TRBV7-2; size: .; J: TRBJ1-1; DNA: TGTGCCAGCAGCTTAGGCGGCGGCAGCCGGGGGTATGTTGAAGCTTTCTTT; CDR3: CASSLGGGSRGYVEAFF
D: TRBD1; V: TRBV28; size: .; J: TRBJ1-1; DNA: TGTGCCAGCAAAGGGGGCACTTGGGACACTGAAGCTTTCTTT; CDR3: CASKGGTWDTEAFF
D: .; V: TRBV5-1; size: .; J: TRBJ1-4; DNA: TGCGCCAGCAGCCCGGGACGGGGGACCCAAACTAATGAAAAACTGTTTTTT; CDR3: CASSPGRGTQTNEKLFF
D: .; V: TRBV18; size: .; J: TRBJ2-1; DNA: TGTGCCAGCTCACCCCTAGACTCTACAAGCAATGAGCAGTTCTTC; CDR3: CASSPLDSTSNEQFF
D: TRBD1; V: TRBV7-9; size: .; J: TRBJ1-2; DNA: TGTGCCAGCAGCCCAAGTGGGACAGGGGGAAGCGGCTACACCTTC; CDR3: CASSPSGTGGSGYTF
D: .; V: TRBV12-3/TRBV12-4; size: .; J: TRBJ2-7; DNA: TGTGCCAGCAGTTTAAAAGGGGCCGAGCAGTACTTC; CDR3: CASSLKGAEQYF
D: .; V: TRBV6-5; size: .; J: TRBJ2-6; DNA: TGTGCCAGCAGTTTCGGTATCTCTGGGGCCAACGTCCTGACTTTC; CDR3: CASSFGISGANVLTF
D: .; V: TRBV5-1; size: .; J: TRBJ2-1; DNA: TGCGCCAGCACCCAGGGGGTACAGGGACTAGGTTTAGAGCAGTTCTTC; CDR3: CASTQGVQGLGLEQFF
D: .; V: TRBV7-2; size: .; J: TRBJ1-1; DNA: TGTGCCAGCAGGGTCGGGGGGGCCCGGGAAGAAGCTTTCTTT; CDR3: CASRVGGAREEAFF